Sequencing of this T cell receptor beta chain was carried out in a study of cytomegalovirus exposure and HLA in healthy donors. In the case of this clone: Its antigen is currently unknown.

Separate from the approximately 730-subject first cohort, the 120-subject validation cohort was the one that the donors belonged to. The data were produced by immunoSEQ multiplex PCR, yet TCRdb's version contains in-frame clones alone and is incomplete. The sample has 100,000 to 150,000 clones, about 85% seen once. Germline values: CDR1 SNHLY, CDR2 FYNNEI. This CDR3 spans 15 amino acids. Trimming took off 2 bases at V and 7 bases at J, with 12 bases between the two ends. Study-level points and caveats: Per published reports, the classifier diagnosed cytomegalovirus status with high specificity and sensitivity.

The genes are TRBV2 and TRBJ1-6, with D possibly being TRBD1 (5 bases). This TCR was sampled from a woman under 40 in good health and CMV-seronegative. The sample comprised PBMCs. The CDR3 is CASSESGRTNSPLHF. CDR3 DNA sequence: TGTGCCAGCAGTGAATCAGGGCGGACAAATTCACCCCTCCACTTT.